This is a list of T cell receptor beta chains from one sample in a study of blood T cell repertoires in COVID-19. Some clones are missing from TCRdb's copy, which holds only in-frame ones; the method was immunoSEQ multiplex PCR. This sample has 200,000 to 250,000 clones, with around 89% found just once. The sample consisted of PBMCs or T cells enriched from blood (not recorded which). All receptors come from a man aged 30-40 years who had been exposed to COVID-19. Both conserved end residues are part of each CDR3. D genes are given only for firm matches. Not every row has a clone size; where given, it reads once, few, many or a size class.

>TRBD1|TRBV19|-|TRBJ2-2
TGTGCCAGCTCCCAGGGGACAGGGCCCGGGGAGCTGTTTTTT
CASSQGTGPGELFF
>-|TRBV3-1/TRBV3-2|-|TRBJ1-2
TGTGCCAGCAGCCAAGAACTTAGGCAGGGCCTACACTATGGCTACACCTTC
CASSQELRQGLHYGYTF
>TRBD1|TRBV3-1/TRBV3-2|-|TRBJ2-1
TGTGCCAGCAGCCAGCAAACCGGGACAGGGACTAATGAGCAGTTCTTC
CASSQQTGTGTNEQFF
>-|TRBV5-4|-|TRBJ2-5
TGTGCCAGCAGCTTGGAACCAGGCGGGGCCCAAGAGACCCAGTACTTC
CASSLEPGGAQETQYF
>-|TRBV4-3|-|TRBJ1-1
TGCGCCAGCAGCCAAGATGCGGACCCCAGAGGGACTGAAGCTTTCTTT
CASSQDADPRGTEAFF
>-|TRBV5-1|-|TRBJ2-6
TGCGCCAGCAGCTTGGGGACACCCTCCCTAGGTGGGGCCAACGTCCTGACTTTC
CASSLGTPSLGGANVLTF
>-|TRBV30|-|TRBJ1-3
TGTGCCTGGAACACAGGGTCCGGAAACACCATATATTTT
CAWNTGSGNTIYF
>-|TRBV9|-|TRBJ1-6
TGTGCCAGCAGCGTATCGGGGTTGGCAGACGAATATTCACCCCTCCACTTT
CASSVSGLADEYSPLHF
>TRBD1|TRBV6-5|-|TRBJ1-5
TGTGCCAGCAGCTCCAGGGGGAGTCAGCCCCAGCATTTT
CASSSRGSQPQHF
>-|TRBV10-3|few|TRBJ2-2
TGTGCCACCGAACAAGGGGACACCGGGGAGCTGTTTTTT
CATEQGDTGELFF
>-|TRBV11-1|once|TRBJ2-3
TGTGCCAGCAGCCTCAGGAGGGGGCGAGGGGATACGCAGTATTTT
CASSLRRGRGDTQYF
>TRBD2|TRBV5-5|-|TRBJ2-7
TGTGCCAGCAGCTCCGGGACTAGCGGGGCTTACGAGCAGTACTTC
CASSSGTSGAYEQYF
>-|TRBV7-9|few|TRBJ2-5
TGTGCCAGCAGCCGAGAAGAGACCCAGTACTTC
CASSREETQYF
>TRBD1|TRBV4-1|once|TRBJ2-5
TGCGCCAGCAGCCACCCTTGGACAGGGGGGCAAGAGACCCAGTACTTC
CASSHPWTGGQETQYF
>-|TRBV14|-|TRBJ1-2
TGTGCCAGCAGCCACCCGGGACTCCTCTATGGCTACACCTTC
CASSHPGLLYGYTF
>-|TRBV5-6|once|TRBJ2-7
TGTGCCAGCAGCTTGGGACTACTGGTTAACGAGCAGTACTTC
CASSLGLLVNEQYF
>TRBD1|TRBV4-1|-|TRBJ1-2
TGCGCCAGCAGCCAGTCGGGACAGGGAGGCTATGGCTACACCTTC
CASSQSGQGGYGYTF
>TRBD2|TRBV10-3|-|TRBJ2-3
TGTGCCATCAGTGAGTCGAGCGGGGGGCCTCGCACAGATACGCAGTATTTT
CAISESSGGPRTDTQYF
>TRBD2|TRBV6-2/TRBV6-3|once|TRBJ2-5
TGTGCCAGCAGTTACGAGGGGCGGGAGATCCAAGAGACCCAGTACTTC
CASSYEGREIQETQYF
>-|TRBV10-1|-|TRBJ2-7
TGCGCCAGCAGGTTAGACAGGAATAAACCCTACGAGCAGTACTTC
CASRLDRNKPYEQYF
>TRBD1|TRBV10-3|-|TRBJ1-3
TGTGCCATTAGAAGTGAAGGCGGGGACAGGGGAATTGGAAACACCATATATTTT
CAIRSEGGDRGIGNTIYF
>-|TRBV7-9|-|TRBJ2-3
TGTGCCAGCAGCTTATCAGGACGGGGAGATACGCAGTATTTT
CASSLSGRGDTQYF
>-|TRBV5-1|-|TRBJ1-3
TGCGCCAGCAGCCCCGCGGGAAACACCATATATTTT
CASSPAGNTIYF
>TRBD2|TRBV7-9|-|TRBJ2-5
TGTGCCAGCAGCTTCTCCGGGGGGGCCCGAGAGACCCAGTACTTC
CASSFSGGARETQYF
>-|TRBV21-1|-|TRBJ1-3
TGTGCCAGCGGGGAGGCGGGGAGCTCTGGAAACACCATATATTTT
CASGEAGSSGNTIYF
>-|TRBV9|-|TRBJ2-7
TGTGCCAGCAGCGTAGGGGGCAGTCGGCCCTACGAGCAGTACTTC
CASSVGGSRPYEQYF
>-|TRBV6-1|-|TRBJ2-7
TGTGCCAGCAGTGTGGAGACTAGTTTTTCCCGACGCGAGCAGTACTTC
CASSVETSFSRREQYF
>-|TRBV5-6|-|TRBJ1-6
TGTGCCAGCAGGAGGGAGGGGGATATCAATTCACCCCTCCACTTT
CASRREGDINSPLHF
>TRBD1|TRBV25-1|-|TRBJ1-1
TGTGCCAGCAGCTCGACAGGGAGGACTGAAGCTTTCTTT
CASSSTGRTEAFF
>-|TRBV28|-|TRBJ1-2
TGTGCCGTAGGGCGGGCGGGGATGAGGGGCTACACCTTC
CAVGRAGMRGYTF
>TRBD1|TRBV7-6|-|TRBJ2-1
TGTGCCAGCAGCGCGCAGCCGCCCGGGACAGGGGCCAATGAGCAGTTCTTC
CASSAQPPGTGANEQFF
>-|TRBV27|-|TRBJ2-1
TGTGCCAGCAGTCACTACAATGAGCAGTTCTTC
CASSHYNEQFF
>-|TRBV11-2|-|TRBJ2-7
TGTGCCAGCAGCTCCCCCCAGGGCCCCTACGAGCAGTACTTC
CASSSPQGPYEQYF
>-|TRBV4-2|-|TRBJ2-5
TGTGCCAGCAGCTCTACGAGGGCGGGGAAAGAGACCCAGTACTTC
CASSSTRAGKETQYF
>TRBD1|TRBV4-3|-|TRBJ2-3
TGCGCCAGCAGCCCATCGACAGGGGCACGGGGGATTAGCACAGATACGCAGTATTTT
CASSPSTGARGISTDTQYF
>TRBD1|TRBV4-2|-|TRBJ2-7
TGTGCCAGCAGCCAAGAGTTGGGACAGGGACGGTACGAGCAGTACTTC
CASSQELGQGRYEQYF
>TRBD1|TRBV18|-|TRBJ1-6
TGTGCCAGCTCCCCCGGGACAGAAAATTCACCCCTCCACTTT
CASSPGTENSPLHF
>-|TRBV6-5|-|TRBJ1-6
TGTGCCAGCATGGACAGCGATAATTCACCCCTCCACTTT
CASMDSDNSPLHF
>TRBD2|TRBV4-2|-|TRBJ2-2
TGTGCCAGCAGCCAAGGGCTAGCGGGGGGGCGGCGCACCGGGGAGCTGTTTTTT
CASSQGLAGGRRTGELFF
>TRBD2|TRBV3-1/TRBV3-2|-|TRBJ2-1
TGTGCCAGCTGCCAGCGGGGGGGTAAAGGCAATGAGCAGTTCTTC
CASCQRGGKGNEQFF
>-|TRBV2|-|TRBJ2-3
TGTGCCAGCAGTGACGGTATCACAGATACGCAGTATTTT
CASSDGITDTQYF
>TRBD1|TRBV4-2|-|TRBJ2-2
TGTGCCAGCAGCCAGTCCGTAGGACAGGGGGCCGTCGGCGGGGAGCTGTTTTTT
CASSQSVGQGAVGGELFF
>-|TRBV10-3|-|TRBJ2-5
TGTGCCATCAGTGACCCAGGGCGATTAGGGGAGACCCAGTACTTC
CAISDPGRLGETQYF
>-|TRBV3-1/TRBV3-2|-|TRBJ2-3
TGTGCCAGCAGCCCGGACCATAGCGGCCCAAGCACAGATACGCAGTATTTT
CASSPDHSGPSTDTQYF
>TRBD1|TRBV5-4|few|TRBJ1-6
TGTGCCAGCAAAGTGACAGGGGGAACCCTCCACTTT
CASKVTGGTLHF
>-|TRBV7-6|-|TRBJ2-5
TGTGCCAGCAGCCAAGACGGGTCTAGATTGGAGACCCAGTACTTC
CASSQDGSRLETQYF
>-|TRBV10-3|once|TRBJ2-7
TGTGCCATCAGTGAGTCAGGGACATGGTACGAGCAGTACTTC
CAISESGTWYEQYF
>-|TRBV27|-|TRBJ2-7
TGTGCCAGCAGCGACCCCTTGAGGGACGAGCAGTACTTC
CASSDPLRDEQYF
>TRBD2|TRBV9|-|TRBJ2-3
TGTGCCAGCAGCGTCGGGACTAGCGAAATCACAGATACGCAGTATTTT
CASSVGTSEITDTQYF
>-|TRBV4-3|-|TRBJ2-6
TGCGCCAGCAGCCAAGATTCGAGCTCTGGGGCCAACGTCCTGACTTTC
CASSQDSSSGANVLTF
>-|TRBV19|-|TRBJ2-7
TGTGCCAGTAGTATTGGGCAGGGAACCCCCTACGAGCAGTACTTC
CASSIGQGTPYEQYF
>-|TRBV5-6|-|TRBJ2-3
TGTGCCAGCAGCCGCGGACAGGGAGGGGCAGATACGCAGTATTTT
CASSRGQGGADTQYF
>-|TRBV6-4|-|TRBJ2-3
TGTGCCAGCAGTGAAGGGGGAGAGGCAGATACGCAGTATTTT
CASSEGGEADTQYF
>TRBD1|TRBV5-5|-|TRBJ1-5
TGTGCCAGCAGCTTGGAACAGGGGACACCAAATCAGCCCCAGCATTTT
CASSLEQGTPNQPQHF
>-|TRBV18|-|TRBJ1-5
TGTGCCAGCTCAACCCTTGGGGGCGAAAGCAATCAGCCCCAGCATTTT
CASSTLGGESNQPQHF
>TRBD2|TRBV4-2|-|TRBJ2-3
TGTGCCAGCAGCCAAGCAGAAGGACTAGCGGGGCTCACAGATACGCAGTATTTT
CASSQAEGLAGLTDTQYF